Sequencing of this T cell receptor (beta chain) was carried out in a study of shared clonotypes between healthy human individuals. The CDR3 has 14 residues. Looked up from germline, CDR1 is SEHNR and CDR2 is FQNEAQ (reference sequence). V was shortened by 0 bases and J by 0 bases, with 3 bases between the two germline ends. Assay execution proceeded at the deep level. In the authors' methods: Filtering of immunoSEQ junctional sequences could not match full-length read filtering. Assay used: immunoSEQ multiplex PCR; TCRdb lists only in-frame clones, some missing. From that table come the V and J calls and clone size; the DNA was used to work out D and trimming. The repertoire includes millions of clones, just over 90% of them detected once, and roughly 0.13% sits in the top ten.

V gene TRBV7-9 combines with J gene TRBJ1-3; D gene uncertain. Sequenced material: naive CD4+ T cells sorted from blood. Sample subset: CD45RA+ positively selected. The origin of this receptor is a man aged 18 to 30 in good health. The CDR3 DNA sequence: TGTGCCAGCAGCTTAGCCACCTCTGGAAACACCATATATTTT. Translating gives CASSLATSGNTIYF.